This T cell receptor (beta chain) was identified in a study of control samples from healthy donors and cancer patients. Trimming pared 2 bases from V and 6 bases from J, leaving 4 bases between. CDR3 length equals 11 residues. Measured with immunoSEQ multiplex PCR; TCRdb has only the in-frame clones, and not every one. The sample yields about 120,000 clones, 85% to 90% seen once. The TCR was taken from a man aged 25-40 years in good health. Sequencing was performed on blood. The V and J genes are TRBV12-3 or TRBV12-4 and TRBJ1-2; the D is unclear. CDR3: CASSLWDGYTF. CDR3 coding DNA: TGTGCCAGCAGTTTATGGGATGGCTACACCTTC.